This is a list of T cell receptor beta chains from one sample in a study of Graves' ophthalmopathy and Graves' hyperthyroidism. TCRdb reprocessed the multiplex PCR reads via MiXCR and lists one record per CDR3 protein. The repertoire has approximately 1.2 million distinct CDR3 sequences, less than 45% of them found once; the top ten carry over 8.5%. What was sequenced was peripheral blood or thyroid tissue (not recorded which). The receptor set was obtained from an adult man with Graves' hyperthyroidism. The CDR3 runs from the conserved cysteine through the conserved F or W. The D gene is left open where the match is weak. Only part of the rows carry a size: once, few, many, or a class if the clone is expanded.

d_call: .
j_call: TRBJ1-1
clone_size: many
v_call: TRBV15
cdr3_aa: CATSSVRTEAFF
cdr3_nt: TGTGCCACCAGTTCGGTGAGAACTGAAGCTTTCTTT

d_call: .
j_call: TRBJ1-2
clone_size: many
v_call: TRBV6-1
cdr3_aa: CASIQPNYGYTF
cdr3_nt: TGTGCCAGCATCCAGCCTAACTATGGCTACACCTTC

d_call: .
j_call: TRBJ1-5
clone_size: .
v_call: TRBV7-9
cdr3_aa: CDISPLDRRRGQPQHF
cdr3_nt: TGTGACATCAGCCCTCTGGACAGAAGAAGGGGTCAGCCCCAGCATTTT

d_call: TRBD2
j_call: TRBJ2-7
clone_size: .
v_call: TRBV20-1
cdr3_aa: CSAMRPSGSYEQYF
cdr3_nt: TGCAGTGCCATGAGGCCTAGCGGATCCTACGAGCAGTACTTC

d_call: .
j_call: TRBJ1-5
clone_size: many
v_call: TRBV7-2
cdr3_aa: CASSLAGRTSNQPQHF
cdr3_nt: TGTGCCAGCAGCTTAGCGGGAAGAACTAGCAATCAGCCCCAGCATTTT

d_call: TRBD1
j_call: TRBJ1-1
clone_size: many
v_call: TRBV2
cdr3_aa: CASSAVGQGYTEAFF
cdr3_nt: TGTGCCAGCAGCGCAGTTGGACAGGGGTACACTGAAGCTTTCTTT

d_call: TRBD2
j_call: TRBJ2-2
clone_size: few
v_call: TRBV6-5
cdr3_aa: CASRRRGGSDTGELFF
cdr3_nt: TGTGCCAGCAGAAGACGCGGGGGATCGGACACCGGGGAGCTGTTTTTT

d_call: .
j_call: TRBJ1-4
clone_size: many
v_call: TRBV12-3/TRBV12-4
cdr3_aa: CASRSQDRNEKLFF
cdr3_nt: TGTGCCAGCAGATCACAGGACCGTAATGAAAAACTGTTTTTT

d_call: .
j_call: TRBJ1-2
clone_size: .
v_call: TRBV29-1
cdr3_aa: CSGDKLGLIYGYTF
cdr3_nt: TGCAGCGGCGACAAACTCGGACTTATCTATGGCTACACCTTC

d_call: .
j_call: TRBJ2-5
clone_size: .
v_call: TRBV7-5
cdr3_aa: CISVPKLVWAGTAETQYF
cdr3_nt: .

d_call: .
j_call: TRBJ2-7
clone_size: .
v_call: TRBV20-1
cdr3_aa: CSAPAQAGVSYEQYF
cdr3_nt: TGCAGTGCCCCGGCTCAGGCAGGGGTATCCTACGAGCAGTACTTC

d_call: TRBD2
j_call: TRBJ2-7
clone_size: many
v_call: TRBV11-3
cdr3_aa: CASSLDTSGYEQYF
cdr3_nt: TGTGCCAGCAGCTTAGATACTAGCGGATACGAGCAGTACTTC

d_call: TRBD2
j_call: TRBJ2-2
clone_size: .
v_call: TRBV6-5
cdr3_aa: CASSPVGLARNTGELFF
cdr3_nt: TGTGCCAGCAGTCCTGTCGGACTAGCGAGGAACACCGGGGAGCTGTTTTTT

d_call: TRBD2
j_call: TRBJ2-7
clone_size: .
v_call: TRBV11-2
cdr3_aa: CASSYDRGGGEQYF
cdr3_nt: TGTGCCAGCAGCTACGACCGGGGGGGGGGGGAGCAGTACTTC

d_call: .
j_call: TRBJ1-1
clone_size: many
v_call: TRBV7-2
cdr3_aa: CASSLERWNYNTEAFF
cdr3_nt: TGTGCCAGCAGCTTAGAGAGATGGAACTACAACACTGAAGCTTTCTTT

d_call: .
j_call: TRBJ1-1
clone_size: .
v_call: TRBV12-3/TRBV12-4
cdr3_aa: CASSLENRATFF
cdr3_nt: TGTGCCAGCAGTTTGGAAAACAGAGCTACTTTCTTT

d_call: TRBD1
j_call: TRBJ1-2
clone_size: .
v_call: TRBV10-2
cdr3_aa: CASSGTGWVYGYTF
cdr3_nt: TGCGCCAGCAGTGGGACAGGGTGGGTGTATGGCTACACCTTC

d_call: TRBD1
j_call: TRBJ2-2
clone_size: .
v_call: TRBV19
cdr3_aa: CASTPRDRGSGELFF
cdr3_nt: TGTGCCAGTACCCCCCGGGACAGGGGAAGCGGGGAGCTGTTTTTT

d_call: .
j_call: TRBJ1-2
clone_size: few
v_call: TRBV6-5
cdr3_aa: CASRYRGQLFGYTF
cdr3_nt: TGTGCCAGCAGATACAGAGGACAGCTCTTTGGCTACACCTTC

d_call: .
j_call: TRBJ2-5
clone_size: .
v_call: TRBV7-7
cdr3_aa: CASSSTAGISGETQYF
cdr3_nt: TGTGCCAGCAGCTCAACAGCAGGGATCTCTGGAGAGACCCAGTACTTC

d_call: .
j_call: TRBJ1-2
clone_size: .
v_call: TRBV15
cdr3_aa: CATSSSTAFGGYTF
cdr3_nt: TGTGCCACCAGCAGTTCGACAGCTTTCGGCGGCTACACCTTC

d_call: .
j_call: TRBJ2-5
clone_size: .
v_call: TRBV5-1
cdr3_aa: CASSSLYQETQYF
cdr3_nt: TGCGCCAGCAGCTCCCTGTACCAAGAGACCCAGTACTTC

d_call: .
j_call: TRBJ1-2
clone_size: once
v_call: TRBV5-1
cdr3_aa: CASSLGMEDGYTF
cdr3_nt: TGCGCCAGCAGCTTGGGTATGGAGGATGGCTACACCTTC

d_call: .
j_call: TRBJ2-3
clone_size: .
v_call: TRBV7-6
cdr3_aa: CASSRLRLGGEAQYF
cdr3_nt: TGTGCCAGCAGCAGACTTCGTCTGGGTGGAGAGGCGCAGTATTTT

d_call: .
j_call: TRBJ2-6
clone_size: few
v_call: TRBV12-3/TRBV12-4
cdr3_aa: CASSLSSGFGANVLTF
cdr3_nt: TGTGCCAGCAGTTTATCTTCAGGGTTTGGGGCCAACGTCCTGACTTTC

d_call: .
j_call: TRBJ1-6
clone_size: many
v_call: TRBV10-3
cdr3_aa: CAISTGTSYNSPLHF
cdr3_nt: TGTGCCATCAGTACAGGGACCTCCTATAATTCACCCCTCCACTTT

d_call: .
j_call: TRBJ1-2
clone_size: many
v_call: TRBV7-8
cdr3_aa: CASSLKGAGGSYGYTF
cdr3_nt: TGTGCCAGCAGCTTAAAAGGGGCGGGGGGTAGCTATGGCTACACCTTC

d_call: .
j_call: TRBJ2-2
clone_size: many
v_call: TRBV10-3
cdr3_aa: CAIRMGFSTGELFF
cdr3_nt: TGTGCCATCAGAATGGGATTTTCCACCGGGGAGCTGTTTTTT

d_call: .
j_call: TRBJ1-5
clone_size: many
v_call: TRBV19
cdr3_aa: CASSPLRANQPQHF
cdr3_nt: TGTGCCAGTAGTCCCTTAAGGGCGAATCAGCCCCAGCATTTT

d_call: TRBD1
j_call: TRBJ2-2
clone_size: .
v_call: TRBV30
cdr3_aa: CAWSLGQGVHGELFF
cdr3_nt: TGTGCCTGGAGTCTTGGACAGGGGGTTCACGGGGAGCTGTTTTTT

d_call: TRBD2
j_call: TRBJ2-7
clone_size: .
v_call: TRBV10-3
cdr3_aa: CAISAGLAGGHYEQYF
cdr3_nt: TGTGCCATCAGTGCGGGACTAGCGGGAGGACACTACGAGCAGTACTTC

d_call: .
j_call: TRBJ1-2
clone_size: .
v_call: TRBV10-2
cdr3_aa: CASSEPDSTINYGYTF
cdr3_nt: TGCGCCAGCAGTGAGCCGGACAGCACTATTAACTATGGCTACACCTTC

d_call: .
j_call: TRBJ2-7
clone_size: .
v_call: TRBV2
cdr3_aa: CVSSLYLRSSYEQYF
cdr3_nt: TGTGTCAGCAGCCTTTACTTGCGTAGTTCCTACGAGCAGTACTTC

d_call: .
j_call: TRBJ2-5
clone_size: many
v_call: TRBV7-2
cdr3_aa: CASKIRGQETQYF
cdr3_nt: TGTGCCAGCAAAATCCGGGGCCAAGAGACCCAGTACTTC

d_call: .
j_call: TRBJ1-1
clone_size: .
v_call: TRBV11-1
cdr3_aa: CASSKGTFF
cdr3_nt: TGTGCCAGCAGCAAAGGGACTTTCTTT

d_call: TRBD1
j_call: TRBJ1-4
clone_size: few
v_call: TRBV15
cdr3_aa: CATSRDRGGEKLFF
cdr3_nt: TGTGCCACCAGCAGAGATCGAGGGGGCGAGAAACTGTTTTTT

d_call: .
j_call: TRBJ2-5
clone_size: .
v_call: TRBV7-9
cdr3_aa: CASSGRTQETQYF
cdr3_nt: TGTGCCAGCAGCGGGAGGACTCAAGAGACCCAGTACTTC

d_call: TRBD1
j_call: TRBJ1-2
clone_size: once
v_call: TRBV7-2
cdr3_aa: CASSHRDRGAHNYGYTF
cdr3_nt: TGTGCCAGCAGCCACAGGGACAGGGGCGCCCACAACTATGGCTACACCTTC

d_call: TRBD1
j_call: TRBJ2-7
clone_size: .
v_call: TRBV7-2
cdr3_aa: CASSSLSGTGGVEQYF
cdr3_nt: TGTGCCAGCAGCTCGCTTTCTGGGACAGGGGGAGTCGAGCAGTACTTC

d_call: .
j_call: TRBJ2-2
clone_size: many
v_call: TRBV2
cdr3_aa: CASTRTANTGELFF
cdr3_nt: TGTGCCAGTACCCGGACGGCGAACACCGGGGAGCTGTTTTTT

d_call: TRBD1
j_call: TRBJ1-6
clone_size: few
v_call: TRBV6-5
cdr3_aa: CASRLDRASYNSPLHF
cdr3_nt: TGTGCCAGCAGACTCGACAGGGCTTCCTATAATTCACCCCTCCACTTT

d_call: .
j_call: TRBJ1-2
clone_size: many
v_call: TRBV29-1
cdr3_aa: CSLRDGLYGYTF
cdr3_nt: TGCAGCCTCCGGGATGGGTTATATGGCTACACCTTC

d_call: .
j_call: TRBJ1-4
clone_size: many
v_call: TRBV19
cdr3_aa: CASSPGADEKLFF
cdr3_nt: TGTGCCAGTAGTCCAGGGGCGGATGAAAAACTGTTTTTT

d_call: TRBD1
j_call: TRBJ2-5
clone_size: .
v_call: TRBV5-5
cdr3_aa: CASSLEQGFGETQYF
cdr3_nt: TGTGCCAGCAGCTTGGAACAGGGGTTTGGAGAGACCCAGTACTTC

d_call: TRBD1
j_call: TRBJ1-6
clone_size: .
v_call: TRBV27
cdr3_aa: CASTVKGQGDSPLHF
cdr3_nt: TGTGCCAGCACTGTAAAGGGACAGGGGGACTCACCCCTCCACTTT

d_call: .
j_call: TRBJ1-5
clone_size: once
v_call: TRBV7-2
cdr3_aa: CASTRGGDSNQPQHF
cdr3_nt: TGTGCCAGCACTCGGGGAGGGGATAGCAATCAGCCCCAGCATTTT

d_call: .
j_call: TRBJ2-5
clone_size: many
v_call: TRBV19
cdr3_aa: CASSATVLQETQYF
cdr3_nt: TGTGCCAGTAGTGCGACAGTACTCCAAGAGACCCAGTACTTC

d_call: .
j_call: TRBJ1-6
clone_size: many
v_call: TRBV7-8
cdr3_aa: CASNPPGANSPLHF
cdr3_nt: TGTGCCAGCAACCCTCCTGGGGCTAATTCACCCCTCCACTTT

d_call: TRBD1
j_call: TRBJ1-2
clone_size: .
v_call: TRBV9
cdr3_aa: CASSVGTGYNYGYTF
cdr3_nt: TGTGCCAGCAGCGTGGGGACAGGGTATAACTATGGCTACACCTTC

d_call: TRBD1
j_call: TRBJ1-2
clone_size: many
v_call: TRBV12-3/TRBV12-4
cdr3_aa: CASRSTGGGRYGYTF
cdr3_nt: TGTGCCAGCAGGTCGACAGGGGGCGGTCGCTATGGCTACACCTTC

d_call: .
j_call: TRBJ1-1
clone_size: many
v_call: TRBV2
cdr3_aa: CASSEARGNTEAFF
cdr3_nt: TGTGCCAGCAGTGAAGCAAGAGGGAACACTGAAGCTTTCTTT

d_call: .
j_call: TRBJ2-5
clone_size: many
v_call: TRBV14
cdr3_aa: CASSQLEETQYF
cdr3_nt: TGTGCCAGCAGCCAACTCGAAGAGACCCAGTACTTC

d_call: TRBD1
j_call: TRBJ1-1
clone_size: .
v_call: TRBV7-2
cdr3_aa: CASTPFKFRTGPRTTEAFF
cdr3_nt: TGTGCCAGCACTCCCTTCAAATTTAGGACAGGGCCGCGTACCACTGAAGCTTTCTTT

d_call: TRBD2
j_call: TRBJ2-5
clone_size: few
v_call: TRBV19
cdr3_aa: CASSNVRGGQETQYF
cdr3_nt: TGTGCCAGTAGTAACGTGCGGGGGGGGCAAGAGACCCAGTACTTC

d_call: .
j_call: TRBJ2-5
clone_size: many
v_call: TRBV7-9
cdr3_aa: CASSLSPGAAGETQYF
cdr3_nt: TGTGCCAGCAGCTTATCCCCGGGAGCGGCTGGAGAGACCCAGTACTTC

d_call: .
j_call: TRBJ2-6
clone_size: many
v_call: TRBV11-2
cdr3_aa: CASSLDRGWISGANVLTF
cdr3_nt: TGTGCCAGCAGCTTAGATCGTGGATGGATCTCTGGGGCCAACGTCCTGACTTTC

d_call: .
j_call: TRBJ2-7
clone_size: .
v_call: TRBV15
cdr3_aa: CATSRVRRQGISYEQYF
cdr3_nt: TGTGCCACCAGCAGAGTACGGCGGCAGGGTATATCCTACGAGCAGTACTTC

d_call: .
j_call: TRBJ2-5
clone_size: few
v_call: TRBV3-1
cdr3_aa: CASSQVQILETQYF
cdr3_nt: TGTGCCAGCAGCCAAGTCCAAATCTTGGAGACCCAGTACTTC

d_call: .
j_call: TRBJ1-6
clone_size: many
v_call: TRBV7-2
cdr3_aa: CASRLQGMVNSPLHF
cdr3_nt: TGTGCCAGCAGACTTCAGGGAATGGTTAATTCACCCCTCCACTTT